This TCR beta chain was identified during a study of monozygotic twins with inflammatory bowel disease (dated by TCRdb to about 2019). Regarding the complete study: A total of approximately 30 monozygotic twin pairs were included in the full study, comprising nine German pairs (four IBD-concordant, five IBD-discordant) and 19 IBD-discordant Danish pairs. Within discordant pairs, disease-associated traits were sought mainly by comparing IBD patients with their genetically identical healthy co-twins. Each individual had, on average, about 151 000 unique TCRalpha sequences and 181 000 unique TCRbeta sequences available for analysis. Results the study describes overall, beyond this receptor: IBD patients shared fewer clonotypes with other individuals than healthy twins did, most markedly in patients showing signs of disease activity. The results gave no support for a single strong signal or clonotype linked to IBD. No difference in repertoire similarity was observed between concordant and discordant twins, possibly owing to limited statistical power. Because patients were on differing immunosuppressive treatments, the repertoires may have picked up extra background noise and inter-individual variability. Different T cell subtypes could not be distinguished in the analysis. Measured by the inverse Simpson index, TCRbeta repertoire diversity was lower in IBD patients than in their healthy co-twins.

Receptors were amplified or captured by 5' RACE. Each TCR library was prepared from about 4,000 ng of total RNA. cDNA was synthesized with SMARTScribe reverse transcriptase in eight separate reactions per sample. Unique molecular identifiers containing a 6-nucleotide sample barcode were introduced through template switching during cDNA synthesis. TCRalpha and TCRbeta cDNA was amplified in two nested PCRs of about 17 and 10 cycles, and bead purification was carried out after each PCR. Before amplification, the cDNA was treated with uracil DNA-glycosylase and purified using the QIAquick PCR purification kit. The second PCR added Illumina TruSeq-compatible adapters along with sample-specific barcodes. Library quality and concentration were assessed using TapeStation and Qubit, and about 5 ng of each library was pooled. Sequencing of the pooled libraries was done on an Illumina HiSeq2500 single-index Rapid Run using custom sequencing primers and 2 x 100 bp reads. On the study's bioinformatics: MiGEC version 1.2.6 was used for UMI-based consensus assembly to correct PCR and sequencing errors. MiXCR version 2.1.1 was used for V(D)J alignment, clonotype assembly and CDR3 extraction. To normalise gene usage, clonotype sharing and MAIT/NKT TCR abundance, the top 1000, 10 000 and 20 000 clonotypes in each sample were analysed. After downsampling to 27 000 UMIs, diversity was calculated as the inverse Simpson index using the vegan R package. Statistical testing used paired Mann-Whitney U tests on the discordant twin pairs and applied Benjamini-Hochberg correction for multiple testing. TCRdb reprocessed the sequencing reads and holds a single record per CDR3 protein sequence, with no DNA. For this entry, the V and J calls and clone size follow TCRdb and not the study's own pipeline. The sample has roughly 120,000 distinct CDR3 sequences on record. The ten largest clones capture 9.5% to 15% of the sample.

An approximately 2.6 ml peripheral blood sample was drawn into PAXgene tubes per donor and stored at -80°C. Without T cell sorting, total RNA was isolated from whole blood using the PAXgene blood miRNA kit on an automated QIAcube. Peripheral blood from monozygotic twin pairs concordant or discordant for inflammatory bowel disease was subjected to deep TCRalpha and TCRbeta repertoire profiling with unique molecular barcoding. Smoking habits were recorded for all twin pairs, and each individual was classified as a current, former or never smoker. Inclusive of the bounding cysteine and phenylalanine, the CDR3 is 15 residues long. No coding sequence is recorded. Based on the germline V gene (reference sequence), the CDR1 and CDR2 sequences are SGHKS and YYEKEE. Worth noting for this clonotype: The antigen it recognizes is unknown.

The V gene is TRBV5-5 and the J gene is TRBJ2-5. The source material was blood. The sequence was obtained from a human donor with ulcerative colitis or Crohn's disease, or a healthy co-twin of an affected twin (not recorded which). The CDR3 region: CASSSLVGIQETQYF.